A single sample gave rise to the 25 T cell receptor beta chains below, sequenced in a study of cytomegalovirus exposure and HLA in healthy donors. PCR was performed using 60 Vbeta and 13 Jbeta primers. Clones were read by immunoSEQ multiplex PCR, and TCRdb kept only the in-frame ones, dropping some. The sample yields 85,000 to 100,000 clones, approximately 57% seen once. Sequencing was carried out using PBMCs. These receptors were collected from a woman younger than 45 in good health and CMV-seronegative.

The V gene is TRBV4-2, the J gene TRBJ1-1; the D is unclear. Trimming shortened V by 1 base and J by 4 bases, and 7 bases separated the two germline ends. The CDR3 covers 13 residues. Germline assignment: CDR1 LGHNA and CDR2 YNFKEQ. CDR3 loop: CASSQGQATEAFF. CDR3 DNA sequence: TGTGCCAGCAGCCAAGGGCAGGCCACTGAAGCTTTCTTT.

This clone has a handful of counts. The V call is TRBV14, the J call TRBJ2-2; D is ambiguous. V dropped 3 bases and J dropped 2 bases, with 10 bases sitting between them. This CDR3 spans 15 amino acids. The germline V gene has CDR1 SGHDN and CDR2 FVKESK. Here the CDR3 reads CASSQNMRNTGELFF. The CDR3 DNA is TGTGCCAGCAGCCAGAATATGAGAAACACCGGGGAGCTGTTTTTT.

The chain employs TRBV5-1 and TRBJ1-5; 9 bases line up with TRBD1. J gave up 6 bases and V 5 bases, and 6 bases lay outside the gene matches. The CDR3 has 14 amino acids. CDR1 and CDR2 from the germline V gene are SGHRS and YFSETQ. CDR3 sequence reads: CASRGQGDGQPQHF. For the CDR3, the DNA is TGCGCCAGCAGGGGACAGGGAGACGGTCAGCCCCAGCATTTT.

V and J are TRBV7-9 and TRBJ1-2; D ambiguous. This CDR3 is built from 16 residues. Trimming shortened V by 6 bases and J by 2 bases, and 19 bases separated the two germline ends. Per germline, CDR1 SEHNR and CDR2 FQNEAQ (reference sequence). The DNA for the CDR3 is TGTGCCAGCAGACAAACTAGAGGTCGGACCAACTATGGCTACACCTTC. Its translation: CASRQTRGRTNYGYTF.

Note on this clone: At one boundary the junction diverges from the germline segment, which might be a read error. J is TRBJ1-4 and V is TRBV10-3; 11 bases map to TRBD1. This CDR3 has 18 amino acids. Germline loops: CDR1 ENHRY, CDR2 SYGVKD. The chain's CDR3 is CAISESRTGGGANGKLFF. In DNA form, the CDR3 reads TGTGCCATCAGTGAGTCCCGGACAGGGGGCGGAGCTAATGGAAAACTGTTTTTT.

V is TRBV28 and J is TRBJ2-3, with D tentatively TRBD1 (5 bases). The ends were cut back, 3 bases at V and 2 bases at J, with 15 bases in the middle. The CDR3 is 16 residues long. CDR1 is MDHEN and CDR2 is SYDVKM in the germline V gene. As DNA, the CDR3 is TGTGCCAGCAGTTTCCCCAGGGAAGGGTACACAGATACGCAGTATTTT. Translating it yields CASSFPREGYTDTQYF.

Details on this clone: At the DNA level, this CDR3 is encoded by other sequences in the same sample as well. V gene TRBV5-1 combines with J gene TRBJ1-2; 10 nucleotides match TRBD1. V lost 4 bases to trimming and J lost 2 bases; unmatched junction nucleotides: 2. The CDR3 has 14 amino acids. CDR1 and CDR2 (germline): SGHRS, YFSETQ. The CDR3, as DNA: TGCGCCAGCAGCCTGGGACAGGGGAACTATGGCTACACCTTC. Translation gives CASSLGQGNYGYTF.

This clone occurred a few times. The chain uses TRBV7-9 and TRBJ2-1; no reliable D call. Germline CDR1 is SEHNR and CDR2 is FQNEAQ (reference sequence). The V gene lost 1 base and the J gene lost 7 bases, with 11 bases spanning the gap. The CDR3 covers 14 residues. CDR3 DNA sequence: TGTGCCAGCAGCTTAGACCCCGGAGTTAATGAGCAGTTCTTC. Translated, it gives CASSLDPGVNEQFF.

V gene TRBV7-2 combines with J gene TRBJ1-5, with TRBD1 matching 7 bases. This CDR3 has 15 residues. The trim removed 0 bases at V and 5 bases at J, leaving 4 bases unmatched. CDR1 SGHTA and CDR2 FQGNSA come from the germline V gene. The CDR3 loop reads CASSLAAGGDQPQHF. The CDR3 DNA follows: TGTGCCAGCAGCTTAGCGGCAGGGGGTGATCAGCCCCAGCATTTT.

The chain has TRBV5-6 and TRBJ2-1, with D maybe TRBD2 (5 bases). This CDR3 contains 14 residues. Germline CDR1 and CDR2: SGHDT and YYEEEE. V lost 3 bases to trimming and J lost 7 bases, with 14 bases between them. The DNA of the CDR3 is TGTGCCAGCAGCTCTAGGACTGGAGGTAATGAGCAGTTCTTC. Encoded protein: CASSSRTGGNEQFF.

This clone appeared a few times. The rearrangement links TRBV5-1 to TRBJ2-3; 12 bases agree with TRBD2. The CDR3 has 20 residues. Germline CDR1 SGHRS, CDR2 YFSETQ. V shed 0 bases, J shed 0 bases, and the junction held 11 bases outside the gene matches. CDR3 nucleotides: TGCGCCAGCAGCTTGGAAACTAGCGGGAGGTACTGGGGTAGCACAGATACGCAGTATTTT. It is translated as CASSLETSGRYWGSTDTQYF.

This clone appeared a single time. V and J are TRBV5-6 and TRBJ1-2; a possible D gene is TRBD1 (5 bases). V was cut by 3 bases and J by 4 bases, with 10 bases left in between. This CDR3 has 13 residues. The germline gives CDR1 SGHDT, CDR2 YYEEEE. The CDR3 reads CASSSREGYGYTF. In nucleotides, the CDR3 is TGTGCCAGCAGCTCCAGGGAGGGCTATGGCTACACCTTC.

V usage is TRBV19 and J usage is TRBJ2-7; TRBD2 agrees at 8 bases. Germline CDR1 is LNHDA and CDR2 is SQIVND (reference sequence). The CDR3 runs to 14 residues. J gave up 6 bases and V 5 bases, and 9 bases lay outside the gene matches. CDR3 nucleotides: TGTGCCAGTAGTTTCGGGACTAGGTTTGCCGAGCAGTACTTC. Protein sequence: CASSFGTRFAEQYF. Based on the CDR3 plus reference TRBV19 and TRBJ2-7, the full variable domain is DGGITQSPKYLFRKEGQNVTLSCEQNLNHDAMYWYRQDPGQGLRLIYYSQIVNDFQKGDIAEGYSVSREKKESFPLTVTSAQKNPTAFYLCASSFGTRFAEQYFGPGTRLTVT.

V usage is TRBV19 and J usage is TRBJ2-4; 13 nucleotides agree with TRBD2. The CDR3 length is 16 residues. The V gene's germline CDR1 is LNHDA and CDR2 SQIVND (reference sequence). Trimming took 0 bases from V and 7 from J; bases not matched to a gene: 3. In DNA, the CDR3 is TGTGCCAGTAGTATAGAGGGACTAGCGGGGAGGAACATTCAGTACTTC. Translated: CASSIEGLAGRNIQYF. Filled out from reference TRBV19 and TRBJ2-4, the complete variable domain reads DGGITQSPKYLFRKEGQNVTLSCEQNLNHDAMYWYRQDPGQGLRLIYYSQIVNDFQKGDIAEGYSVSREKKESFPLTVTSAQKNPTAFYLCASSIEGLAGRNIQYFGAGTRLSVL.

This clone was picked up a small number of times. The rearrangement joins TRBV2 to TRBJ1-4, with TRBD1 matching 7 bases. Germline CDR1 is SNHLY and CDR2 is FYNNEI. After removal of 5 bases from V and 8 bases from J, the junction contained 2 bases not matched to a gene. The CDR3 is 12 residues long. The chain's CDR3 is CASSRTGEKLFF. The CDR3, as DNA: TGTGCCAGCAGTCGGACAGGAGAAAAACTGTTTTTT.

This chain links TRBV7-8 with TRBJ1-6; D is unclear. The CDR3 has 17 residues. Trimming removed 1 base from V and 5 bases from J, with 15 bases in between. Germline CDR1 and CDR2: SGHVS and FQNEAQ. The DNA for the CDR3 is TGTGCCAGCAGCTTAGGACAAGGACTAATTCATAATTCACCCCTCCACTTT. Protein sequence: CASSLGQGLIHNSPLHF.

This chain connects TRBV19 to TRBJ2-7, with D possibly matching TRBD1 (5 bases). V lost 1 base to trimming and J lost 3 bases, with 7 bases between them. The CDR3 runs 13 residues. CDR1 is LNHDA and CDR2 is SQIVND in the germline V gene (reference sequence). This chain's CDR3 is CASSIVQGYEQYF. DNA for the CDR3: TGTGCCAGTAGTATAGTCCAGGGCTACGAGCAGTACTTC.

This clone was picked up a small number of times. This rearrangement joins TRBV2 to TRBJ1-1; 8 bases are shared with TRBD1. Germline assignment: CDR1 SNHLY and CDR2 FYNNEI. Trimming removed 9 bases from V and 0 bases from J; junction bases left unmatched: 3. The CDR3 loop spans 13 amino acids. In nucleotides, the CDR3 is TGTGCCAGGGGGACAGGAATGAACACTGAAGCTTTCTTT. Translated: CARGTGMNTEAFF.

The chain carries TRBV29-1 and TRBJ2-7; 11 bases match TRBD1. V lost 7 bases, J lost 4 bases, and 9 bases stayed unmatched. This CDR3 comprises 14 residues. Germline values: CDR1 SQVTM, CDR2 ANQGSEA. CDR3 loop: CSAHGGTGGYEQYF. The CDR3 DNA follows: TGCAGCGCCCACGGTGGGACAGGGGGGTACGAGCAGTACTTC.

This chain links TRBV27 with TRBJ1-4, with 7 bases matching TRBD1. CDR1 is MNHEY and CDR2 is SMNVEV in the germline V gene (reference sequence). V trimming: 5 bases; J trimming: 6 bases; junction bases outside the gene matches: 9. This CDR3 has 15 amino acids. CDR3 loop: CASSAYIGQDEKLFF. The DNA of the CDR3 is TGTGCCAGCAGTGCCTACATTGGACAGGATGAAAAACTGTTTTTT.

This chain connects TRBV5-5 to TRBJ1-1, with 10 bases matching TRBD1. This CDR3 spans 17 amino acids. With 4 bases clipped from V and 0 bases from J, the junction kept 9 bases outside the gene matches. Looked up from germline, CDR1 is SGHKS and CDR2 is YYEKEE (reference sequence). The CDR3 sequence is CASSAGTGASMNTEAFF. For the CDR3, the DNA is TGTGCCAGCAGCGCAGGGACAGGGGCGTCGATGAACACTGAAGCTTTCTTT.

The chain links TRBV19 to TRBJ2-1, with D possibly TRBD2 on 9 matching bases. The CDR3 has 15 residues. Between the trimmed V and J ends, which lost 7 bases and 4 bases, there was a span of 17 bases. The germline V gene encodes CDR1 LNHDA and CDR2 SQIVND (reference sequence). CDR3: CASTRGLAGYNEQFF. CDR3 nucleotides: TGTGCCAGTACCAGGGGGCTAGCGGGATACAATGAGCAGTTCTTC. Variable domain in full (rest from reference TRBV19 and TRBJ2-1): DGGITQSPKYLFRKEGQNVTLSCEQNLNHDAMYWYRQDPGQGLRLIYYSQIVNDFQKGDIAEGYSVSREKKESFPLTVTSAQKNPTAFYLCASTRGLAGYNEQFFGPGTRLTVL.

The chain couples TRBV18 to TRBJ2-2, with D perhaps matching TRBD2 (6 bases). CDR3 size: 14 residues. V was pared by 3 bases and J by 1 base, with 6 bases between. The germline V gene has CDR1 KGHSH and CDR2 LQKENI. The CDR3 region has the DNA TGTGCCAGCTCACCCGGGAGGAACACCGGGGAGCTGTTTTTT. It translates to CASSPGRNTGELFF.

This clone showed up just a few times. The junction differs from germline at one of its ends, possibly a read error. In DNA form, the CDR3 reads TGTGCCCTAAGGCGCCCCGGAGGTGAAAGACTGTTTTTT. It is translated as CALRRPGGERLFF. The chain links TRBV30 to TRBJ1-4; D remains unclear. The CDR3 has 13 amino acids. Germline CDR1 GTSNPN, CDR2 SVGIG (reference sequence).

V usage is TRBV15 and J usage is TRBJ2-3, with TRBD2 matching over 12 bases. This CDR3 comprises 18 residues. The germline V gene encodes CDR1 LNHNV and CDR2 YYDKDF (reference sequence). With 3 bases clipped from V and 2 bases from J, the junction kept 9 bases outside the gene matches. CDR3 sequence: CATSSASGRARATDTQYF. The CDR3, as DNA: TGTGCCACCAGCAGTGCTAGCGGGAGGGCGAGGGCCACAGATACGCAGTATTTT. Full variable domain (missing parts from reference TRBV15 and TRBJ2-3): DAMVIQNPRYQVTQFGKPVTLSCSQTLNHNVMYWYQQKSSQAPKLLFHYYDKDFNNEADTPDNFQSRRPNTSFCFLDIRSPGLGDTAMYLCATSSASGRARATDTQYFGPGTRLTVL.